Listed here are 24 T cell receptor beta chains from one sample, sequenced in a study of beta chain features in type 1 diabetes. Overall study findings and caveats: Significant though moderate, a shortening of TCRB CDR3s appeared in all four CD4+ subsets of Type 1 diabetes patients.

The antigens these receptors bind are not known. Sequenced material consisted of expressed TCRB transcripts (all of the isolated RNA was reverse transcribed). Generated by immunoSEQ multiplex PCR, the TCRdb table keeps only in-frame clones and is missing some. The sample includes 600,000 to 700,000 clones, around 12% of them seen just once. Sequencing was carried out using naive CD4+ T cells from blood. These receptors came from a man between 25 and 39 years old with type 1 diabetes.

A few counts support this clone. V and J are TRBV14 and TRBJ2-1; tentative D call: TRBD1 (6 bases). Germline assignment: CDR1 SGHDN and CDR2 FVKESK. This CDR3 has 14 amino acids. The ends were cut back, 1 base at V and 7 bases at J, with 11 bases in the middle. This CDR3 is CASSQGQGLNEQFF. Written as DNA, the CDR3 is TGTGCCAGCAGCCAAGGGCAGGGGTTAAATGAGCAGTTCTTC. Drawing the rest from reference TRBV14 and TRBJ2-1, the complete variable domain is EAGVTQFPSHSVIEKGQTVTLRCDPISGHDNLYWYRRVMGKEIKFLLHFVKESKQDESGMPNNRFLAERTGGTYSTLKVQPAELEDSGVYFCASSQGQGLNEQFFGPGTRLTVL.

J is TRBJ2-1 and V is TRBV7-2; TRBD1 aligns across 7 bases. Germline V gene data show CDR1 as SGHTA and CDR2 as FQGNSA. V was clipped by 3 bases and J by 2 bases; unmatched bases: 4. There are 15 residues in the CDR3. The CDR3 region is CASSFGTAAYNEQFF. In DNA form, the CDR3 reads TGTGCCAGCAGCTTCGGGACAGCCGCCTACAATGAGCAGTTCTTC.

A few counts support this clone. This rearrangement joins TRBV5-1 to TRBJ2-3; D is unclear. This CDR3 is built from 15 residues. CDR1 and CDR2 from the germline V gene are SGHRS and YFSETQ. V lost 0 bases, J lost 4 bases, and 12 bases lay in between. The CDR3 protein is CASSLASGSSDTQYF. CDR3 nucleotides: TGCGCCAGCAGCTTGGCCTCAGGATCGTCAGATACGCAGTATTTT. Based on the CDR3 plus reference TRBV5-1 and TRBJ2-3, the full variable domain is KAGVTQTPRYLIKTRGQQVTLSCSPISGHRSVSWYQQTPGQGLQFLFEYFSETQRNKGNFPGRFSGRQFSNSRSEMNVSTLELGDSALYLCASSLASGSSDTQYFGPGTRLTVL.

The chain links TRBV18 to TRBJ1-1; perhaps TRBD1 as D (5 bases). This CDR3 is built from 14 residues. V gave up 1 base and J gave up 7 bases, with 13 bases separating them. CDR1 and CDR2 (germline): KGHSH, LQKENI. The chain's CDR3 is CASSPLQTESEAFF. As DNA, the CDR3 is TGTGCCAGCTCACCACTCCAGACAGAGAGTGAAGCTTTCTTT.

This clone was seen more than once but under ten times. V usage is TRBV19 and J usage is TRBJ2-6; D is perhaps TRBD1 (6 bases). The CDR3 contains 15 residues. Deletions cut 4 bases from V and 2 bases from J, with 9 bases between. Germline V gene data show CDR1 as LNHDA and CDR2 as SQIVND (reference sequence). CDR3 sequence reads: CASSTQGAGANVLTF. CDR3 in DNA: TGTGCCAGTAGTACACAGGGAGCTGGGGCCAACGTCCTGACTTTC.

Only a few counts were recorded for this clone. Here the CDR3 omits its conserved ending phenylalanine or tryptophan, so a read error is the likely source. This sequence joins TRBV25-1 and TRBJ1-1; D gene uncertain. V was clipped by 3 bases and J by 1 base, with 9 bases between them. Germline CDR1 MGHDK, CDR2 SYGVNS. CDR3 size: 14 residues. CDR3 residues: CASSDYRGNTEAFL. In nucleotides, the CDR3 is TGTGCCAGCAGTGATTACAGAGGGAACACTGAAGCTTTCCTT.

The CDR3 here is CASNPGTGDTEAFF. CDR3 in DNA: TGTGCCAGCAACCCTGGGACAGGGGACACTGAAGCTTTCTTT. This chain joins TRBV6-1 and TRBJ1-1; 10 bases are shared with TRBD1. Germline V gene data show CDR1 as MNHNS and CDR2 as SASEGT. This CDR3 has 14 residues. The trim removed 7 bases at V and 3 bases at J, leaving 5 bases unmatched.

The gene calls are TRBV9 and TRBJ1-1; D is perhaps TRBD1 (5 bases). Deletions cut 4 bases from V and 6 bases from J, with 16 bases between. The CDR3 totals 14 residues. Germline CDR1 and CDR2: SGDLS and YYNGEE. CDR3 residues: CASSLLSTVSEAFF. The CDR3 DNA follows: TGTGCCAGCAGCCTACTATCGACAGTTTCTGAAGCTTTCTTT.

V and J are TRBV27 and TRBJ1-6, with 8 bases matching TRBD1. Trimming took 5 bases from V and 6 from J; bases not matched to a gene: 6. This CDR3 contains 15 residues. Germline V gene sequence: CDR1 MNHEY, CDR2 SMNVEV (reference sequence). This chain's CDR3 is CASSIRDRSNSPLHF. CDR3 bases: TGTGCCAGCAGTATCCGGGACAGGAGTAATTCACCCCTCCACTTT.

This chain links TRBV28 with TRBJ2-3, with D uncertain. V lost 7 bases and J lost 1, with 12 bases in between. CDR1 is MDHEN and CDR2 is SYDVKM in the germline V gene. The CDR3 covers 14 residues. In DNA form, the CDR3 reads TGTGCCAGCACCCCGGGTCAGGGCACAGATACGCAGTATTTT. As protein: CASTPGQGTDTQYF. Together with reference TRBV28 and TRBJ2-3, the CDR3 gives the full variable domain: DVKVTQSSRYLVKRTGEKVFLECVQDMDHENMFWYRQDPGLGLRLIYFSYDVKMKEKGDIPEGYSVSREKKERFSLILESASTNQTSMYLCASTPGQGTDTQYFGPGTRLTVL.

J is TRBJ1-5 and V is TRBV5-1, with 7 bases fitting TRBD1. CDR3 size: 14 residues. Trimming at V came to 0 bases and at J to 5 bases, leaving 2 bases not matched to a gene. CDR1 SGHRS and CDR2 YFSETQ come from the germline V gene. For the CDR3, the DNA is TGCGCCAGCAGCTTGGGGGACAGTCATCAGCCCCAGCATTTT. Translation gives CASSLGDSHQPQHF.

A few counts support this clone. This rearrangement joins TRBV5-6 to TRBJ1-1, with D uncertain. Per germline, CDR1 SGHDT and CDR2 YYEEEE. The CDR3 consists of 14 residues. The V end was cut by 0 bases, the J end by 5 bases, with 11 bases between. Written as DNA, the CDR3 is TGTGCCAGCAGCTTGGTGACGGGCGAGACTGAAGCTTTCTTT. This encodes CASSLVTGETEAFF.

The rearrangement joins TRBV6-5 to TRBJ2-5; weak D call: TRBD1 (5 bases). The CDR3 spans 12 residues. The V end was cut by 6 bases, the J end by 5 bases, with 10 bases between. Germline V CDR1 and CDR2: MNHEY, SVGAGI. CDR3 sequence (DNA): TGTGCCAGCAGCCCAGGGTCGGAGACCCAGTACTTC. Protein sequence: CASSPGSETQYF.

J is TRBJ1-2 and V is TRBV18; no firm D call. From germline, CDR1 is KGHSH and CDR2 LQKENI. The CDR3 covers 15 residues. V was clipped by 6 bases and J by 4 bases, with 18 bases between them. CDR3: CASSPTDQEGYGYTF. The CDR3, as DNA: TGTGCCAGCTCTCCGACGGACCAGGAGGGCTATGGCTACACCTTC. Looking up the rest from reference TRBV18 and TRBJ1-2 gives the full variable domain: NAGVMQNPRHLVRRRGQEARLRCSPMKGHSHVYWYRQLPEEGLKFMVYLQKENIIDESGMPKERFSAEFPKEGPSILRIQQVVRGDSAAYFCASSPTDQEGYGYTFGSGTRLTVV.

The chain combines TRBV7-8 with TRBJ1-2; 9 bases align to TRBD1. CDR1 SGHVS and CDR2 FQNEAQ come from the germline V gene. CDR3 length equals 15 residues. The J segment lost 8 bases and the V segment lost 3 bases, leaving 10 bases of the junction unmatched. CDR3 loop: CASSFADRGSQGYTF. For the CDR3, the DNA is TGTGCCAGCAGCTTCGCGGACAGGGGCAGTCAGGGCTACACCTTC.

Comment on this clone: At one end the junction does not follow the germline gene, possibly because of a read error. Different DNA sequences within this sample yield the same CDR3. The CDR3, as DNA: TGTGCTAGCAGCACAGGAGTACAAGAGACCCAGTACTTC. Translated: CASSTGVQETQYF. The chain uses TRBV7-7 and TRBJ2-5; tentative D call: TRBD1 (5 bases). Germline V gene lookup returns CDR1 SSHAT and CDR2 FNYEAQ (reference sequence). The CDR3 is made up of 13 amino acids.

The V call is TRBV10-3, the J call TRBJ1-4, with D perhaps matching TRBD1 (5 bases). The V and J ends lost 0 bases and 5 bases respectively, with 10 bases between them. The CDR3 sequence is 15 residues long. The germline CDR1 and CDR2 sequences are ENHRY and SYGVKD. The CDR3 loop is CAISESGTTNEKLFF. CDR3 sequence (DNA): TGTGCCATCAGTGAGTCCGGGACTACAAATGAAAAACTGTTTTTT.

In its sample, this clone was seen a few times. The rearrangement uses TRBV2 and TRBJ1-5, with a possible D match to TRBD1 (5 bases). This CDR3 is 16 amino acids long. Germline loops: CDR1 SNHLY, CDR2 FYNNEI. V was clipped by 1 base and J by 0 bases, with 10 bases between them. The CDR3: CASSEGDGPSNQPQHF. In DNA, the CDR3 is TGTGCCAGCAGTGAAGGGGACGGTCCTAGCAATCAGCCCCAGCATTTT.

This clone occurred a few times. Additional DNA sequences in this sample encode the identical CDR3. The V gene is TRBV4-3, the J gene TRBJ2-3; D ambiguous. This CDR3 contains 12 residues. V gave up 0 bases and J gave up 5 bases, with 3 bases separating them. Germline values: CDR1 LGHNA, CDR2 YSLEER. The CDR3 nucleotides read TGCGCCAGCAGCCAAGATAGAGATACGCAGTATTTT. Its translation: CASSQDRDTQYF.

This chain joins TRBV5-6 and TRBJ1-6, with unresolved D. Trimming shortened V by 4 bases and J by 6 bases, and 5 bases separated the two germline ends. The CDR3 is 12 amino acids. Germline CDR1 and CDR2: SGHDT and YYEEEE. CDR3 sequence reads: CASSRANSPLHF. CDR3 nucleotide sequence: TGTGCCAGCAGCCGGGCTAATTCACCCCTCCACTTT.

J is TRBJ1-4 and V is TRBV2; TRBD1 matches at 10 bases. This CDR3 contains 20 residues. Germline values: CDR1 SNHLY, CDR2 FYNNEI. Germline trimming cut 8 bases from V and 7 bases from J; bases unmatched to any gene: 25. CDR3: CASQDLRDRGRRGVGEKLFF. In DNA form, the CDR3 reads TGTGCCAGCCAAGACCTCCGGGACAGGGGACGTCGCGGTGTCGGTGAAAAACTGTTTTTT.

The chain links TRBV4-2 to TRBJ1-6; perhaps TRBD1 as D (6 bases). The CDR3 extends over 15 amino acids. Trimming pared 6 bases from V and 6 bases from J, leaving 15 bases between. Looked up from germline, CDR1 is LGHNA and CDR2 is YNFKEQ. CDR3 protein: CASSSTGRANSPLHF. The CDR3 DNA follows: TGTGCCAGCAGTTCAACAGGGAGGGCTAATTCACCCCTCCACTTT.

This clone was counted a few times. The DNA of the CDR3 is TGTGCCAGCACTCTAGGACAGGGATCCTACGAGCAGTACTTC. This sequence encodes CASTLGQGSYEQYF. The chain has TRBV2 and TRBJ2-7, with 8 bases fitting TRBD1. Looked up from germline, CDR1 is SNHLY and CDR2 is FYNNEI. The CDR3 length is 14 residues. Losses at the gene ends were 7 bases for V and 1 base for J; bases not matched to a gene: 6.

The rearrangement links TRBV19 to TRBJ2-1; TRBD2 aligns across 9 bases. V lost 4 bases and J lost 0; bases outside the gene matches: 1. The CDR3 sequence is 15 residues long. Germline CDR1 reads LNHDA; CDR2 reads SQIVND (reference sequence). CDR3 DNA: TGTGCCAGTAGTACGGGACTAGCCTCCTACAATGAGCAGTTCTTC. Protein: CASSTGLASYNEQFF.